Listed below are T cell receptor beta chains from one sample, sequenced in a study of blood T cell repertoires in COVID-19. This table comes from immunoSEQ multiplex PCR, and its TCRdb copy is limited to in-frame clones, with some not included. This table has about 70,000 clones, around 80% appearing once. Source material: peripheral blood. These receptors all stem from a woman over 75 with active or convalescent COVID-19. CDR3s include the opening cysteine and the closing phenylalanine or tryptophan. The D gene is left open where the match is weak. Clone size, where shown, is once, few, many, or a class for clones that have expanded.

d_call	v_call	j_call	clone_size	cdr3_nt	cdr3_aa
.	TRBV7-3	TRBJ2-2	.	TGTGCCAGCAGCTTAGGCAGGTTCGGTTCCGGGGAGCTGTTTTTT	CASSLGRFGSGELFF
TRBD2	TRBV7-2	TRBJ2-2	.	TGTGCCAGCAGCCCCGGGACTAGCGGGGGGCAGGACGGGGAGCTGTTTTTT	CASSPGTSGGQDGELFF
TRBD1	TRBV27	TRBJ1-6	.	TGTGCCAGCAGCTTTGGAGGACAGGGTTGGGACTCCTATAATTCACCCCTCCACTTT	CASSFGGQGWDSYNSPLHF
.	TRBV7-9	TRBJ2-5	few	TGTGCCAGCAGCCGCCCAGGAGGGCACCAAGAGACCCAGTACTTC	CASSRPGGHQETQYF
TRBD1	TRBV6-2/TRBV6-3	TRBJ1-6	few	TGTGCCAGCAGTAATCCGACAGGGGGATACCATTCACCCCTCCACTTT	CASSNPTGGYHSPLHF
.	TRBV7-3	TRBJ2-6	once	TGTGCCAGCAGTCCCCCAAACTCTGGGGCCAACGTCCTGACTTTC	CASSPPNSGANVLTF
TRBD1	TRBV10-3	TRBJ2-7	.	TGTGCCATCAGTGAGCAACTATCGGGGACAGGGAACTACGAGCAGTACTTC	CAISEQLSGTGNYEQYF
.	TRBV5-6	TRBJ1-1	.	TGTGCCAGCAGCTTGCAGGGGTACAGCACTGAAGCTTTCTTT	CASSLQGYSTEAFF
.	TRBV3-1/TRBV3-2	TRBJ1-2	.	TGTGCCAGCAGCCAAGTACGCGGGTATGGCTACACCTTC	CASSQVRGYGYTF
TRBD2	TRBV27	TRBJ2-2	.	TGTGCCAGCAGTTTTCGTAGCGGGGGGGCAGCCGGGGAGCTGTTTTTT	CASSFRSGGAAGELFF
.	TRBV4-3	TRBJ1-1	.	TGCGCCAGCAGCCAAGACTTATCAGGGGACGACCTGAACACTGAAGCTTTCTTT	CASSQDLSGDDLNTEAFF
TRBD1	TRBV29-1	TRBJ2-3	.	TGCAGCGTCGACAGGGACCACACAGATACGCAGTATTTT	CSVDRDHTDTQYF
.	TRBV19	TRBJ2-7	.	TGTGCCAGTAGTGCCGACCCTGGAGGGTACGAGCAGTACTTC	CASSADPGGYEQYF
.	TRBV27	TRBJ1-3	.	TGTGCCAGCAGTTTTAGCTCTGGAAACACCATATATTTT	CASSFSSGNTIYF
TRBD2	TRBV7-2	TRBJ2-3	.	TGTGCCAGCAGCTCTTTTGGTAGCGGGGGGGTCACAGATACGCAGTATTTT	CASSSFGSGGVTDTQYF
.	TRBV6-6	TRBJ2-2	.	TGTGCCAGCAGTTACTCGAGGCCCCCGAACACCGGGGAGCTGTTTTTT	CASSYSRPPNTGELFF
.	TRBV10-3	TRBJ2-5	.	TGTGCCATCAGTGAGTCGAGCGGTAGAGACGAAGAGACCCAGTACTTC	CAISESSGRDEETQYF
TRBD1	TRBV24-1	TRBJ1-6	once	TGTGCCACCAGTTTTCGGAGACAGGGGGGATTACTTCCCTCCTATAATTCACCCCTCCACTTT	CATSFRRQGGLLPSYNSPLHF
TRBD1	TRBV18	TRBJ1-4	.	TGTGCCAGCTCACCACGGACAGGGATAGATGAAAAACTGTTTTTT	CASSPRTGIDEKLFF
TRBD1	TRBV6-5	TRBJ2-5	.	TGTGCCAGCACCAGGGACAGGGGCGCAGGAGAGACCCAGTACTTC	CASTRDRGAGETQYF
TRBD2	TRBV28	TRBJ2-4	.	TGTGCCAGCAGTTCTCTAGCGGGGGGGACCGGAAACATTCAGTACTTC	CASSSLAGGTGNIQYF
TRBD2	TRBV19	TRBJ2-3	.	TGTGCCAGTAGGAAAAGCGGGGGGGGAATCACAGATACGCAGTATTTT	CASRKSGGGITDTQYF
.	TRBV27	TRBJ1-1	.	TGTGCCAGCAGTTTGACCCAGGGGACTGAAGCTTTCTTT	CASSLTQGTEAFF
.	TRBV29-1	TRBJ1-5	once	TGCAGCGTTGAAGCACTTCCGAATCAGCCCCAGCATTTT	CSVEALPNQPQHF
TRBD1	TRBV5-1	TRBJ2-7	.	TGCGCCAGCAGCCAGGGGGGGACAGGGGTCGAGCAGTACTTC	CASSQGGTGVEQYF